The text below deals with one T cell receptor (beta chain). Germline V gives CDR1 LNHNV, CDR2 YYDKDF (reference sequence). Trimming at V came to 1 base and at J to 3 bases, leaving 5 bases not matched to a gene. The CDR3 runs to 15 residues. How the authors handled the data: Estimated nucleated cell counts came from reference gene primer amplification. The table came from immunoSEQ multiplex PCR; TCRdb's copy has only in-frame clones and leaves some out. V and J calls plus clone size are reproduced from that table; the DNA served to infer D and trimming. This sample has some 97,000 clones; about 80% occur once, and the top ten carry around a third. The source of the sample is a study of blood T cell repertoires in COVID-19. Looking at the study overall: Samples of COVID-19 (acute and convalescent) were obtained from the United States, Italy and Spain. PBMCs, B-cell-depleted T cells, or T cells provided the cDNA or gDNA that made up the material.

The receptor was isolated from a man in his 70s with active or convalescent COVID-19. The sample consisted of peripheral blood. V usage is TRBV15 and J usage is TRBJ1-1, with 7 bases that match TRBD1. The CDR3 DNA sequence: TGTGCCACCAGCAGAGGTGGGACAGTGGACACTGAAGCTTTCTTT. Translating gives CATSRGGTVDTEAFF. The entire variable domain, with the rest obtained from reference TRBV15 and TRBJ1-1, is as follows: DAMVIQNPRYQVTQFGKPVTLSCSQTLNHNVMYWYQQKSSQAPKLLFHYYDKDFNNEADTPDNFQSRRPNTSFCFLDIRSPGLGDTAMYLCATSRGGTVDTEAFFGQGTRLTVV.